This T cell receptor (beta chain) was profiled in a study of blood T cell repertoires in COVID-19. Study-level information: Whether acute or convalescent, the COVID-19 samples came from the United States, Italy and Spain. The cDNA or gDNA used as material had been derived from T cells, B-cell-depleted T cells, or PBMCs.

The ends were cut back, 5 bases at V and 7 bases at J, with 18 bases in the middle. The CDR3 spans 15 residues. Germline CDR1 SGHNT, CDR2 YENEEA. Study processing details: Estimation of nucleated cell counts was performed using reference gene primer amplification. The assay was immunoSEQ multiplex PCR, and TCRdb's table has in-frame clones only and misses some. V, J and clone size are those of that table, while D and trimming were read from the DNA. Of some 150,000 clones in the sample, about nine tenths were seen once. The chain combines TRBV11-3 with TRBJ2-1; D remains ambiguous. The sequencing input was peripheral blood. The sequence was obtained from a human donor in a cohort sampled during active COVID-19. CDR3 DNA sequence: TGTGCCAGCAGCCCCGACTCGTCCCTTGGAAATGAGCAGTTCTTC. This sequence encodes CASSPDSSLGNEQFF.